Shown below are 3 T cell receptor beta chains from a single sample sequenced in a study of CD8+CD57+ T cells in acquired aplastic anemia (dated by TCRdb to between 2018 and 2020). Sequenced using an Illumina HiSeq 2000. Genomic DNA served as template for TCR beta VDJ combination and CDR3 sequence profiling. The raw public data were reprocessed by TCRdb itself: fastp quality trimming at Q25, MiXCR clonotype calling, in-frame beta chains only. CDR3 protein sequences are deduplicated, and each keeps its most common genes and DNA. In this sample the table shows roughly 220,000 distinct CDR3 sequences, about 62% of which occur a single time. Of the sample, 58% falls within the top ten clones. The patients picked for sequencing were ones in whom flow cytometry had shown an expansion of CD8+CD57+ cells. Sequencing was carried out using sorted CD4+, CD8+, or CD8+CD57+ T cells (not recorded which) from PBMCs. The origin of the receptors is a human donor with aplastic anemia.

The table lists this clonotype with many counts. The CDR3 spells CASSFQGAGELFF. The DNA of the CDR3 is TGTGCCAGCAGCTTCCAGGGGGCCGGGGAGCTGTTTTTT. The chain carries TRBV5-6 and TRBJ2-2, with TRBD1 matching over 7 bases. In germline, CDR1 is SGHDT, CDR2 YYEEEE. Trimming at V came to 2 bases and at J to 6 bases, leaving 1 base not matched to a gene. The CDR3 totals 13 residues.

The CDR3 reads CASSRAQGAQGGYTF. The DNA for the CDR3 is TGTGCCAGCAGCCGGGCTCAGGGGGCGCAAGGTGGCTACACCTTC. The chain joins TRBV7-6 to TRBJ1-2, with TRBD1 matching over 8 bases. J was trimmed by 7 bases and V by 5 bases; bases with no gene match: 12. Germline V gene lookup returns CDR1 SGHVS and CDR2 FNYEAQ. The CDR3 spans 15 residues.

At least ten counts were recorded for this clonotype. The chain employs TRBV5-1 and TRBJ2-3; maybe TRBD1 (5 bases). V was clipped by 0 bases and J by 3 bases, with 17 bases between them. Germline assignment: CDR1 SGHRS and CDR2 YFSETQ. The CDR3 runs 17 residues. For the CDR3, the DNA is TGCGCCAGCAGCTTGGGTTTGGGTGGGGCAAGGACAGATACGCAGTATTTT. This sequence encodes CASSLGLGGARTDTQYF.